This TCR beta chain was captured in a study of T cells in Graves' hyperthyroidism and ophthalmopathy. PBMCs were derived from around 10 ml fresh peripheral blood. Germline V lookup: CDR1 DFQATT, CDR2 SNEGSKA (reference sequence). The ends lost 8 bases at V and 9 bases at J; junction bases unmatched: 9. The length of the CDR3 is 12 residues. Using RNA transcripts as the source, TCR beta CDR3 regions were amplified. Carried out on the TCR CDR3, a first-round RT-PCR used the HTBI primer set. Each CDR3 protein gets one entry after TCRdb re-called the multiplex PCR reads with MiXCR. This sample has 600,000 to 900,000 distinct CDR3 sequences; around 17% occur once, and the top ten carry around 8.1%. This clonotype was seen many times.

This sequence joins TRBV20-1 and TRBJ2-1, with 8 bases matching TRBD1. The source is a man between 18 and 35 years old with Graves' hyperthyroidism. The sample taken for sequencing was blood. The CDR3 nucleotides are TGCAGTCCTCGACAGGGGCTCGGTGAGCAGTTCTTC. It specifies CSPRQGLGEQFF.